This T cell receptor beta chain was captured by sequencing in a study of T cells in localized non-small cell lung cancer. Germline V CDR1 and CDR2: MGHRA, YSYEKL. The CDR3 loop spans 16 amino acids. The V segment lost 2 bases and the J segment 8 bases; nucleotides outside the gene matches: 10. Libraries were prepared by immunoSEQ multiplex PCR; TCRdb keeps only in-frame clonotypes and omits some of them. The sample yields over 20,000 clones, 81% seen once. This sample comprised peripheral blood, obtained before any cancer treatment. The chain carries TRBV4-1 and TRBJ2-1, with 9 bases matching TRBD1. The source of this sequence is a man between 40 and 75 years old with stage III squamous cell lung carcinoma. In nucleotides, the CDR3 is TGCGCCAGCAGCCAAAAGGACAGGGGAAGGGTCGATGAGCAGTTCTTC. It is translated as CASSQKDRGRVDEQFF.